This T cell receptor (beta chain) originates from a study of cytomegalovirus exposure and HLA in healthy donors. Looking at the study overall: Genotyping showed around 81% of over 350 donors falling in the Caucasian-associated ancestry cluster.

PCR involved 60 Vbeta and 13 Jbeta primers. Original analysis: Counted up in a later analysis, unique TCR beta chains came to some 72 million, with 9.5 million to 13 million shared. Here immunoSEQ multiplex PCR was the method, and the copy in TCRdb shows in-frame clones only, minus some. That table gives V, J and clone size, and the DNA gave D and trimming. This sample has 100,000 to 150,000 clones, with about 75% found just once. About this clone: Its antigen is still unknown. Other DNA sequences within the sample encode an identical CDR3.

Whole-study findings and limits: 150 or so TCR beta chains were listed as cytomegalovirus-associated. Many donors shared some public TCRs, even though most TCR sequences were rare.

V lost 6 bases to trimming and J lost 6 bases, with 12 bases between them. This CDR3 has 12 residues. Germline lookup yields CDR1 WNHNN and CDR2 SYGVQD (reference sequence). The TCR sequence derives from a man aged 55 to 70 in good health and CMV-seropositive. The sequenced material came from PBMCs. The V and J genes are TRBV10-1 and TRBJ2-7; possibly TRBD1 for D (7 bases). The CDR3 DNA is TGCGCCAGCAGCCGCGGGACAGCCGAGCAGTACTTC. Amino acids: CASSRGTAEQYF.